The clone carrying this T cell receptor (beta chain) was seen a single time. Antigen unknown. This sample stems from a study of shared clonotypes between healthy human individuals. Study-wide findings and caveats: All-four-donor shared clonotypes had higher generation probabilities than non-shared clonotypes did.

Source study methods: ImmunoSEQ junction-only sequences lacked quality scores, so their filtering differed. Using immunoSEQ multiplex PCR, the repertoire was profiled, and TCRdb retains in-frame clones only, with some absent. V and J calls and clone size follow that table, whereas D and trimming were derived from the DNA. Of about 1.5 million clones listed, 95% to 99% were seen once; the top ten hold about 0.42%. CD4+ cells yielded CD45RA+ naive and CD45RA-negative memory subsets. The TCR comes from a man aged 25-45 years in good health. Sequencing was carried out using naive CD4+ T cells sorted from blood. The subset was: CD45RA+ positively selected.

CDR3 amino acids: CASSVADRFYNEQFF. The CDR3 DNA reads TGTGCCAGCAGCGTAGCAGACAGGTTTTACAATGAGCAGTTCTTC. This chain connects TRBV9 to TRBJ2-1, with D possibly TRBD1 on 6 matching bases. CDR1 and CDR2 from the germline V gene are SGDLS and YYNGEE. V was pared by 0 bases and J by 4 bases, with 11 bases between. The CDR3 contains 15 residues.